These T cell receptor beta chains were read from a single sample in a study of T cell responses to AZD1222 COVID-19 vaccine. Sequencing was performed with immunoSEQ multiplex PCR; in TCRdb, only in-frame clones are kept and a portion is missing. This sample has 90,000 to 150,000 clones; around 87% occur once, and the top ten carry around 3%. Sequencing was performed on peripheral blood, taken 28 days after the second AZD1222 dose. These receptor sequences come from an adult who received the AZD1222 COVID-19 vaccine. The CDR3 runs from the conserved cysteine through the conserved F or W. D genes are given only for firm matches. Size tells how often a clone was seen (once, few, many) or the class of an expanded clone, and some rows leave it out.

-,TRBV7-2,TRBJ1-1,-,CASSLTGLSTEAFF,TGTGCCAGCAGCTTAACCGGGTTAAGCACTGAAGCTTTCTTT
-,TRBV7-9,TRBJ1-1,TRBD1,CASSSTLTGQGLENTEAFF,TGTGCCAGCAGCTCGACCTTGACGGGACAGGGACTTGAGAACACTGAAGCTTTCTTT
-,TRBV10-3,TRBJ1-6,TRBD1,CAISERTGDSPLHF,TGTGCCATCAGTGAAAGGACAGGGGATTCACCCCTCCACTTT
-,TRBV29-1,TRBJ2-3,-,CSAPEGDTDTQYF,TGCAGCGCCCCCGAGGGGGACACAGATACGCAGTATTTT
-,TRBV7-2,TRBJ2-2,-,CASSSPNTGELFF,TGTGCCAGCAGCTCCCCGAACACCGGGGAGCTGTTTTTT
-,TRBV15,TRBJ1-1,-,CATSRDWTGEAFF,TGTGCCACCAGCAGAGATTGGACGGGTGAAGCTTTCTTT
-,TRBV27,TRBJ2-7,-,CASSLSLSRYEQYF,TGTGCCAGCAGTCTTAGCCTCTCACGCTACGAGCAGTACTTC
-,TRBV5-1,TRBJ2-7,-,CASSLVVSRGEQYF,TGCGCCAGCAGCTTGGTAGTCTCACGGGGGGAGCAGTACTTC
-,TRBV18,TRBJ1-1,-,CASSPGRKNTEAFF,TGTGCCAGCTCACCGGGACGGAAGAACACTGAAGCTTTCTTT
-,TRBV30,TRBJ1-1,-,CARGDAGPLEAFF,TGTGCCCGGGGGGACGCCGGACCGCTTGAAGCTTTCTTT
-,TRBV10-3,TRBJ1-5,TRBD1,CAISDIGGTGNQPQHF,TGTGCCATCAGTGACATTGGGGGGACAGGGAATCAGCCCCAGCATTTT
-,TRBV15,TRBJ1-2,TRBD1,CATSRVTGGGGYTF,TGTGCCACCAGCAGAGTGACAGGGGGCGGTGGCTACACCTTC
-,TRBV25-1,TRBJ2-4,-,CASSEVTLSKNIQYF,TGTGCCAGCAGTGAAGTTACCTTATCCAAAAACATTCAGTACTTC
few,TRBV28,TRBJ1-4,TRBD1,CASSPQDRVREKLFF,TGTGCCAGCAGTCCTCAGGACAGGGTTAGAGAAAAACTGTTTTTT
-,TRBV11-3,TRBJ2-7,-,CASSLGVSATYEQYF,TGTGCCAGCAGCTTAGGGGTCAGCGCTACCTACGAGCAGTACTTC
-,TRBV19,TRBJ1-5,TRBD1,CASSVTGGGRNQPQHF,TGTGCCAGTAGTGTGACAGGGGGCGGTCGCAATCAGCCCCAGCATTTT
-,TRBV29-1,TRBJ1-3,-,CSVEAGRSGNTIYF,TGCAGCGTTGAAGCGGGGAGGTCTGGAAACACCATATATTTT
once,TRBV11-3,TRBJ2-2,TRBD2,CASSTMGGANTGELFF,TGTGCCAGCAGCACTATGGGAGGGGCGAACACCGGGGAGCTGTTTTTT
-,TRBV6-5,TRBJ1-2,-,CASSSEIGGYTF,TGTGCCAGCAGTTCCGAGATAGGGGGCTACACCTTC
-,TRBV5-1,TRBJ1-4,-,CASSGGRGYNEKLFF,TGCGCCAGCAGCGGGGGTAGGGGGTATAATGAAAAACTGTTTTTT
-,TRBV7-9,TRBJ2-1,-,CASRGDSYNEQFF,TGTGCCAGCAGAGGTGACTCCTACAATGAGCAGTTCTTC
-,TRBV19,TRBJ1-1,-,CASSTQSRSGEAFF,TGTGCCAGTAGTACACAATCTCGCTCAGGGGAGGCTTTCTTT
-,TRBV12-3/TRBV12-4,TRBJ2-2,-,CASSFGGSGELFF,TGTGCCAGCAGTTTTGGGGGTTCCGGGGAGCTGTTTTTT
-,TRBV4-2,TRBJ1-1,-,CASSLRDTEAFF,TGTGCCAGCAGCCTAAGAGACACTGAAGCTTTCTTT
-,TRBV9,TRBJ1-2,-,CASSARQANYGYTF,TGTGCCAGCAGCGCAAGACAGGCTAACTATGGCTACACCTTC
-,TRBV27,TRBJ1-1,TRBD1,CASSSDRLLNTEAFF,TGTGCCAGCAGTTCGGACAGGTTATTGAACACTGAAGCTTTCTTT
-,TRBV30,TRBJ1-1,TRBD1,CAWNVGTGAFEAFF,TGTGCCTGGAATGTCGGGACAGGGGCGTTTGAAGCTTTCTTT
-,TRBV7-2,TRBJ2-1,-,CASSLGRSDEQFF,TGTGCCAGCAGCTTAGGGCGTTCGGATGAGCAGTTCTTC
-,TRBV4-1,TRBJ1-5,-,CASSQDENQPQHF,TGCGCCAGCAGCCAAGATGAGAATCAGCCCCAGCATTTT
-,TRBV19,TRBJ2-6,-,CASRDIETGANVLTF,TGTGCCAGTAGGGACATTGAGACTGGGGCCAACGTCCTGACTTTC
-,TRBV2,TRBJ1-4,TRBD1,CASRKRGTGLEKLFF,TGTGCCAGCAGGAAAAGGGGGACAGGGTTGGAAAAACTGTTTTTT
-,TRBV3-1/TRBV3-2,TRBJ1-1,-,CASSQVGVNTEAFF,TGTGCCAGCAGCCAGGTGGGGGTGAACACTGAAGCTTTCTTT
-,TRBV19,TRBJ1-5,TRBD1,CASSPWVGQTNSNQPQHF,TGTGCCAGTAGTCCATGGGTGGGACAGACTAATAGCAATCAGCCCCAGCATTTT
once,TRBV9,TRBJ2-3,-,CASSPRGSDTQYF,TGTGCCAGCAGCCCCAGAGGTTCAGATACGCAGTATTTT
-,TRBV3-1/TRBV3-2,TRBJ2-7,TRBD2,CASSQGLANPTLSYEQYF,TGTGCCAGCAGCCAGGGACTAGCGAATCCCACTCTCTCCTACGAGCAGTACTTC
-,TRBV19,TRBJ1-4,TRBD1,CASSATGDSNEKLFF,TGTGCCAGTAGTGCGACAGGGGACTCTAATGAAAAACTGTTTTTT
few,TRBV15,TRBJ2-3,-,CATSRDRPDTQYF,TGTGCCACCAGCAGAGATCGGCCAGATACGCAGTATTTT
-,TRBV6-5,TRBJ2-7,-,CASRPFLAWSSEQYF,TGTGCCAGCAGGCCGTTTCTAGCTTGGTCTTCCGAGCAGTACTTC
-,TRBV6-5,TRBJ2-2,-,CASSYSPGYKAGELFF,TGTGCCAGCAGTTACTCCCCAGGGTATAAGGCCGGGGAGCTGTTTTTT
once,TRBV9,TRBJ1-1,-,CASSAGVGIMGTEAFF,TGTGCCAGCAGCGCCGGCGTGGGGATAATGGGCACTGAAGCTTTCTTT
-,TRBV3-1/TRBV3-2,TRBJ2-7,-,CASSPGTQTYEQYF,TGTGCCAGCAGCCCCGGGACTCAAACCTACGAGCAGTACTTC
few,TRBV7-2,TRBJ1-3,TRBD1,CASRSQGGSGNTIYF,TGTGCCAGCAGATCACAGGGGGGCTCGGGAAACACCATATATTTT
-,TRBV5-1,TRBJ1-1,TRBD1,CASSGGTGLNTEAFF,TGCGCCAGCAGCGGCGGGACAGGGCTGAACACTGAAGCTTTCTTT